This T cell receptor beta chain derives from a study of blood T cell repertoires in COVID-19. Assay: immunoSEQ multiplex PCR; the TCRdb copy retains only in-frame clones and omits some. Here the sample spans about 94,000 clones, just over 85% being singletons. The CDR3 extends over 13 amino acids. V dropped 5 bases and J dropped 6; count of bases not matched to a gene: 6. Per the germline V gene, CDR1 is SNHLY and CDR2 is FYNNEI. Sequenced material: peripheral blood. The chain employs TRBV2 and TRBJ1-1; 7 nucleotides align to TRBD1. The sequence was obtained from a woman in her fifties or sixties in a cohort sampled during active or convalescent COVID-19. DNA of the CDR3: TGTGCCAGCAGTTGGAACAGGGGCTCTGAAGCTTTCTTT. Translating gives CASSWNRGSEAFF.